The 13 T cell receptor beta chains below come from one sample, sequenced in a study of T cell responses to AZD1222 COVID-19 vaccine (dated by TCRdb to about 2021). The sample's time point label, in plain terms: baseline before first vaccination. Libraries came from the immunoSEQ multiplex PCR assay. Drawn from immuneACCESS, this table holds only the in-frame rearrangements with V and J called that TCRdb kept. Clones are partly lost; checked studies trace under half to an unresolved V gene and leave the rest unexplained. The sample data list approximately 140,000 clones, and just over 90% of these were observed just once. The ten largest make up 3.4% of the sample. Sequences were derived from peripheral blood, sampled on day 0 of AZD1222 vaccination. The receptor source for this set is an adult in good health.

This chain uses TRBV6-4 with TRBJ2-5, with D perhaps TRBD2 (6 bases). V was pared by 0 bases and J by 7 bases, with 9 bases between. This CDR3 spans 13 amino acids. Per germline, CDR1 MRHNA and CDR2 SNTAGT. The CDR3 sequence is CASSDSTRGTQYF. As DNA, the CDR3 is TGTGCCAGCAGTGACTCGACGCGGGGGACCCAGTACTTC.

The J gene is TRBJ2-6, the V gene TRBV2; weak D call: TRBD2 (6 bases). This CDR3 comprises 15 residues. Germline V gene data show CDR1 as SNHLY and CDR2 as FYNNEI. The V gene lost 6 bases and the J gene lost 1 base, with 10 bases spanning the gap. The CDR3 reads CASSHGGSGANVLTF. CDR3 sequence (DNA): TGTGCCAGCAGCCACGGAGGGTCTGGGGCCAACGTCCTGACTTTC.

The chain combines TRBV2 with TRBJ1-1, with D unclear. Germline-derived CDR1 and CDR2 are SNHLY and FYNNEI. This CDR3 has 15 amino acids. V was cut by 7 bases and J by 0 bases, with 15 bases left in between. CDR3 nucleotide sequence: TGTGCCAGCACGAACTGGGGATTACTGAACACTGAAGCTTTCTTT. Residues: CASTNWGLLNTEAFF. Full variable domain (outside the CDR3, taken from reference TRBV2 and TRBJ1-1): EPEVTQTPSHQVTQMGQEVILRCVPISNHLYFYWYRQILGQKVEFLVSFYNNEISEKSEIFDDQFSVERPDGSNFTLKIRSTKLEDSAMYFCASTNWGLLNTEAFFGQGTRLTVV.

V and J are TRBV10-3 and TRBJ1-2, with 8 bases fitting TRBD1. With V trimmed by 6 bases and J by 3 bases, 3 bases remained unmatched. This CDR3 has 13 residues. Germline V lookup: CDR1 ENHRY, CDR2 SYGVKD. The CDR3 DNA sequence: TGTGCCATCAGCCTACAGGGGGACTATGGCTACACCTTC. This translates into CAISLQGDYGYTF.

The chain employs TRBV6-4 and TRBJ1-1; D might be TRBD1 (5 bases). Looked up from germline, CDR1 is MRHNA and CDR2 is SNTAGT. The CDR3 has 13 amino acids. V lost 6 bases and J 0 bases, leaving 8 bases between the germline ends. CDR3 nucleotides: TGTGCCAGCAGGAGAGGGGTGAACACTGAAGCTTTCTTT. This codes for CASRRGVNTEAFF.

V gene TRBV29-1 combines with J gene TRBJ2-7, with D perhaps matching TRBD2 (7 bases). This CDR3 has 12 residues. With 4 bases removed from V and 6 bases from J, the gap between germline ends came to 13 bases. The germline gives CDR1 SQVTM, CDR2 ANQGSEA. The CDR3 DNA follows: TGCAGCGTTGGGGGGGGCCTAATCGAGCAGTACTTC. The encoded protein is CSVGGGLIEQYF.

The chain joins TRBV5-5 to TRBJ1-5; D remains ambiguous. Germline values: CDR1 SGHKS, CDR2 YYEKEE (reference sequence). V was clipped by 8 bases and J by 5 bases, with 8 bases between them. CDR3 length: 11 amino acids. The CDR3 nucleotides are TGTGCCAGTTGGGCCCATCAGCCCCAGCATTTT. Its translation: CASWAHQPQHF. The variable domain in full, with the rest retrieved from reference TRBV5-5 and TRBJ1-5, is DAGVTQSPTHLIKTRGQQVTLRCSPISGHKSVSWYQQVLGQGPQFIFQYYEKEERGRGNFPDRFSARQFPNYSSELNVNALLLGDSALYLCASWAHQPQHFGDGTRLSIL.

The genes are TRBV18 and TRBJ1-5, with unresolved D. The CDR3 consists of 16 residues. The germline V gene has CDR1 KGHSH and CDR2 LQKENI. Trimming removed 3 bases at V and 4 bases at J, with 16 bases between. The CDR3 sequence: CASSPQDKGLNQPQHF. The CDR3 DNA sequence: TGTGCCAGCTCACCCCAAGACAAAGGGTTGAATCAGCCCCAGCATTTT.

The V call is TRBV4-3, the J call TRBJ2-3; 9 bases align to TRBD1. The CDR3 has 16 amino acids. Trimming removed 1 base from V and 1 base from J; junction bases left unmatched: 3. The germline V gene encodes CDR1 LGHNA and CDR2 YSLEER. The CDR3 reads CASSQVTGGGTDTQYF. CDR3 coding DNA: TGCGCCAGCAGCCAAGTTACAGGGGGCGGCACAGATACGCAGTATTTT.

The chain carries TRBV7-2 and TRBJ2-2; D not resolved. CDR1 SGHTA and CDR2 FQGNSA come from the germline V gene. The germline V and J ends were trimmed by 0 bases and 0 bases, with 8 bases remaining between them. The CDR3 runs 16 residues. The CDR3 DNA follows: TGTGCCAGCAGCTTAGCGTCGCGGACGAACACCGGGGAGCTGTTTTTT. This encodes CASSLASRTNTGELFF. The entire variable domain, with the rest obtained from reference TRBV7-2 and TRBJ2-2, is as follows: GAGVSQSPSNKVTEKGKDVELRCDPISGHTALYWYRQSLGQGLEFLIYFQGNSAPDKSGLPSDRFSAERTGGSVSTLTIQRTQQEDSAVYLCASSLASRTNTGELFFGEGSRLTVL.

The chain carries TRBV3-1 (or the pseudogene TRBV3-2) and TRBJ2-1; 7 bases are a match to TRBD2. This CDR3 region has 12 residues. Germline trimming cut 1 base from V and 14 bases from J; bases unmatched to any gene: 5. Germline values: CDR1 LGHDT, CDR2 YNNKEL (reference sequence). The CDR3 sequence: CASSQVSREKFF. Written as DNA, the CDR3 is TGTGCCAGCAGCCAAGTCTCGCGGGAGAAGTTCTTC.

The chain is built from TRBV12-5 and TRBJ1-4, with D possibly matching TRBD1 (5 bases). The V gene lost 9 bases and the J gene lost 8 bases, with 16 bases spanning the gap. The CDR3 length is 13 residues. Germline CDR1 reads LGHNT; CDR2 reads FRNRAP. In DNA, the CDR3 is TGTGCTAGCCTCAGGGCCGTTAGCGAAAAACTGTTTTTT. It encodes CASLRAVSEKLFF.

A single count supports this clone. The V gene is TRBV6-1, the J gene TRBJ1-5, with D perhaps matching TRBD1 (5 bases). Germline V gene lookup returns CDR1 MNHNS and CDR2 SASEGT. Trimming stripped 2 bases from V and 7 bases from J, with 12 bases between. This CDR3 has 14 amino acids. The CDR3 sequence is CASSEIGGDQPQHF. For the CDR3, the DNA is TGTGCCAGCAGTGAAATCGGGGGGGACCAGCCCCAGCATTTT.